The clone carrying this TCR beta chain was recorded a few times. The data were taken from a study of blood T cell repertoires in COVID-19. Background on the study: T cells, B-cell-depleted T cells, or PBMCs supplied cDNA or gDNA.

V was clipped by 6 bases and J by 8 bases; unmatched bases: 8. The CDR3 is 15 residues long. The germline V gene has CDR1 MNHEY and CDR2 SVGEGT. Assay used: immunoSEQ multiplex PCR; TCRdb lists only in-frame clones, some missing. The sample holds hundreds of thousands of clones; about 87% are singletons and the top ten take roughly 0.26%. This TCR derives from a woman between 18 and 29 years old with acute or convalescent COVID-19. The sequencing sample was made of peripheral blood. The chain joins TRBV6-2 or TRBV6-3 to TRBJ2-1; 12 nucleotides agree with TRBD2. The DNA for the CDR3 is TGTGCCAGCAGCGAATCTAGCGGGGGGGCCGATGAGCAGTTCTTC. Amino acid sequence: CASSESSGGADEQFF.